Included here is one T cell receptor beta chain sequence, with context. Its antigen is unknown. PCR primers comprised 60 Vbeta and 13 Jbeta primers. Produced via immunoSEQ multiplex PCR; TCRdb's table is partial and in-frame only. Among roughly 110,000 clones listed, around 80% were seen once. This entry comes from a study of cytomegalovirus exposure and HLA in healthy donors. General study points: The authors later found most CMV-associated TCR beta chains appeared HLA-restricted. In a later analysis, a missense DCLRE1C variant was linked to TCR beta V- and J-gene trimming.

CDR3 length: 15 amino acids. The J segment lost 3 bases and the V segment lost 1 base, leaving 6 bases of the junction unmatched. Per the germline V gene, CDR1 is SGHRS and CDR2 is YFSETQ. The sample taken for sequencing was PBMCs. The genes are TRBV5-1 and TRBJ2-7; 8 nucleotides line up with TRBD1. The sequence came from a man aged 40-55 years in good health and CMV-seronegative. The CDR3 DNA sequence: TGCGCCAGCAGCTTGTGGCTACAGGGGGGCTACGAGCAGTACTTC. It codes for CASSLWLQGGYEQYF.